The 14 T cell receptor beta chains listed next were all sequenced from one sample in a study of blood T cell repertoires in COVID-19. Method: immunoSEQ multiplex PCR; TCRdb's copy keeps in-frame clones and lacks some. The sample yields over 350,000 clones, 86% seen once. The specimen sequenced was peripheral blood. The receptors here all came from a woman in her thirties with active or convalescent COVID-19.

The rearrangement links TRBV10-3 to TRBJ1-5; a weak D match, TRBD1 (6 bases). The length of the CDR3 is 14 residues. V lost 4 bases and J lost 0, with 7 bases in between. Germline CDR1 is ENHRY and CDR2 is SYGVKD. In nucleotides, the CDR3 is TGTGCCATCAGTGGGGACAATAGCAATCAGCCCCAGCATTTT. It codes for CAISGDNSNQPQHF.

The V call is TRBV12-2, the J call TRBJ2-1; TRBD2, the table's D call, lacks a check against the DNA. TRBV12-2 is a pseudogene. The CDR3 spans 16 residues. The CDR3 nucleotides read TGTGCAAGTCGCCCTCCGATGGTAGCGGACTACAATGAGCAGTTCTTC. Its protein is CASRPPMVADYNEQFF.

This clone was seen only once. V gene TRBV4-1 combines with J gene TRBJ1-1; D uncertain. The CDR3 loop spans 15 amino acids. Germline CDR1 is MGHRA and CDR2 is YSYEKL. The V and J ends lost 1 base and 0 bases respectively, with 9 bases between them. CDR3 residues: CASSQGLAMNTEAFF. In nucleotides, the CDR3 is TGCGCCAGCAGCCAAGGGTTGGCAATGAACACTGAAGCTTTCTTT.

The chain is built from TRBV10-1 and TRBJ2-2, with D hard to call. Per germline, CDR1 WNHNN and CDR2 SYGVQD (reference sequence). CDR3 size: 13 residues. The V gene lost 5 bases and the J gene lost 1 base, with 5 bases spanning the gap. CDR3 nucleotide sequence: TGCGCCAGCAGTTCACAGAACACCGGGGAGCTGTTTTTT. This sequence encodes CASSSQNTGELFF.

The rearrangement links TRBV5-1 to TRBJ2-5, with 11 bases identical to TRBD2. Per the germline V gene, CDR1 is SGHRS and CDR2 is YFSETQ. The V segment lost 0 bases and the J segment 2 bases; nucleotides outside the gene matches: 6. This CDR3 is built from 17 residues. In DNA, the CDR3 is TGCGCCAGCAGCTTGGTGCCTAGCGGGGGGCAACAAGAGACCCAGTACTTC. This gives the protein CASSLVPSGGQQETQYF.

V is TRBV24-1 and J is TRBJ2-7; no clear D. V was shortened by 7 bases and J by 3 bases, with 18 bases between the two germline ends. This CDR3 has 15 residues. Germline V CDR1 and CDR2: KGHDR, SFDVKD. CDR3 nucleotides: TGTGCCACCAGCTCAGAAGTTACATCGTTCTACGAGCAGTACTTC. Its translation is CATSSEVTSFYEQYF.

The chain uses TRBV10-2 and TRBJ1-5; the match to TRBD1 covers 7 bases. V was clipped by 9 bases and J by 0 bases; unmatched bases: 11. CDR1 and CDR2 (germline): WSHSY, SAAADI. The CDR3 is 16 amino acids. CDR3 region: CARHRDRAYSNQPQHF. The CDR3 nucleotides read TGCGCCAGACATCGCGACAGGGCTTATAGCAATCAGCCCCAGCATTTT.

The chain links TRBV2 to TRBJ2-7; 7 bases are a match to TRBD2. V was pared by 5 bases and J by 2 bases, with 12 bases of the junction left unmatched. The CDR3 totals 16 residues. Germline V gives CDR1 SNHLY, CDR2 FYNNEI. This CDR3 reads CASSKRQGGVAYEQYF. CDR3 bases: TGTGCCAGCAGTAAGCGTCAGGGAGGGGTCGCCTACGAGCAGTACTTC.

This rearrangement joins TRBV27 to TRBJ1-1; weak D call: TRBD1 (5 bases). Germline V gives CDR1 MNHEY, CDR2 SMNVEV (reference sequence). The V gene lost 2 bases and the J gene lost 1 base, with 8 bases spanning the gap. This CDR3 has 14 residues. DNA of the CDR3: TGTGCCAGCAGTTTACCAGGGCCGAACACTGAAGCTTTCTTT. It codes for CASSLPGPNTEAFF.

The V gene is TRBV10-1, the J gene TRBJ2-2; TRBD1 is a possible D gene (5 bases). Trimming removed 6 bases from V and 1 base from J, with 6 bases in between. The CDR3 is 13 residues long. Germline CDR1 reads WNHNN; CDR2 reads SYGVQD (reference sequence). The DNA of the CDR3 is TGCGCCAGCAGCAGGGAGAACACCGGGGAGCTGTTTTTT. This gives the protein CASSRENTGELFF.

In its sample, this clone was seen a few times. The chain links TRBV6-5 to TRBJ1-1, with D unclear. V lost 7 bases to trimming and J lost 1 base, with 13 bases between them. Germline CDR1 reads MNHEY; CDR2 reads SVGAGI. This CDR3 spans 14 amino acids. Here the CDR3 DNA reads TGTGCCAGCACCGCAGGCGGGAAGAACACTGAAGCTTTCTTT. Translated: CASTAGGKNTEAFF.

This clone was detected only a few times. The genes are TRBV5-1 and TRBJ1-2; 10 bases agree with TRBD1. The germline V gene encodes CDR1 SGHRS and CDR2 YFSETQ. The CDR3 loop spans 15 amino acids. V shed 0 bases, J shed 2 bases, and the junction held 1 base outside the gene matches. CDR3: CASSLATGGNYGYTF. The CDR3 DNA is TGCGCCAGCAGCTTGGCGACAGGGGGCAACTATGGCTACACCTTC.

The count of this clone is one. This sequence joins TRBV6-5 and TRBJ2-3; the match to TRBD2 covers 8 bases. Germline CDR1 MNHEY, CDR2 SVGAGI. Trimming removed 6 bases from V and 6 bases from J; junction bases left unmatched: 8. The CDR3 has 14 residues. The CDR3 protein is CASRVAGRGDTQYF. The CDR3 bases are TGTGCCAGCAGAGTAGCGGGGCGGGGGGATACGCAGTATTTT.

The V call is TRBV7-8, the J call TRBJ2-7, with D possibly matching TRBD1 (6 bases). CDR1 is SGHVS and CDR2 is FQNEAQ in the germline V gene. The CDR3 runs to 15 residues. Trimming stripped 5 bases from V and 3 bases from J, with 17 bases between. CDR3 bases: TGTGCCAGCAGCACAGGGATTCGAGCCAACTACGAGCAGTACTTC. Translated, it gives CASSTGIRANYEQYF.